Each of the 32 T cell receptor beta chains below was sequenced from the same sample in a study of PD-1 blockade in classical Hodgkin lymphoma. All trial patients relapsed after autologous stem cell transplantation. Sequenced by immunoSEQ multiplex PCR; TCRdb stores in-frame clones only, minus some. In the table there are 120,000 to 150,000 clones, about four fifths of which are singletons. The specimen comprised peripheral blood mononuclear cells (PBMCs), sampled before the second cycle of nivolumab. These receptors all stem from a human donor with classical Hodgkin lymphoma.

The chain combines TRBV10-3 with TRBJ2-5, with D possibly being TRBD2 (6 bases). Trimming removed 8 bases at V and 4 bases at J, with 23 bases between. Looked up from germline, CDR1 is ENHRY and CDR2 is SYGVKD. This CDR3 has 16 amino acids. CDR3 DNA: TGTGCCATCTTCCACGGGAGCTGGAAGGGTTTAGAGACCCAGTACTTC. It yields the protein CAIFHGSWKGLETQYF.

The chain has TRBV10-3 and TRBJ2-1; D may be TRBD1 (6 bases). CDR3 size: 13 residues. Germline assignment: CDR1 ENHRY and CDR2 SYGVKD. V lost 7 bases to trimming and J lost 2 bases, with 9 bases between them. In nucleotides, the CDR3 is TGTGCCATCAACAGGGAGCCCTACAATGAGCAGTTCTTC. This sequence encodes CAINREPYNEQFF.

This clone was recorded a few times. The J gene is TRBJ1-5, the V gene TRBV4-3; a possible D gene is TRBD1 (5 bases). From germline, CDR1 is LGHNA and CDR2 YSLEER. The V end lost 4 bases, the J end lost 6 bases, and 13 bases lay between the germline ends. The CDR3 consists of 14 residues. This CDR3 is CASSPLPGGQPQHF. The CDR3 DNA follows: TGCGCCAGCAGCCCACTCCCGGGGGGTCAGCCCCAGCATTTT.

The chain joins TRBV9 to TRBJ1-5; 7 nucleotides line up with TRBD1. CDR1 and CDR2 (germline): SGDLS, YYNGEE. There are 15 residues in the CDR3. With 4 bases clipped from V and 6 bases from J, the junction kept 10 bases outside the gene matches. CDR3 loop: CASSTSGGTGQPQHF. DNA of the CDR3: TGTGCCAGCAGCACCTCAGGGGGAACGGGTCAGCCCCAGCATTTT.

The chain links TRBV7-9 to TRBJ1-2; possible D gene TRBD1, 5 bases. V was pared by 0 bases and J by 4 bases, with 9 bases between. CDR1 and CDR2 from the germline V gene are SEHNR and FQNEAQ (reference sequence). The CDR3 is 14 residues long. The CDR3 loop reads CASSLAEGSYGYTF. As DNA, the CDR3 is TGTGCCAGCAGCTTAGCGGAGGGGAGCTATGGCTACACCTTC. Supplemented by reference TRBV7-9 and TRBJ1-2, the full variable domain reads DTGVSQNPRHKITKRGQNVTFRCDPISEHNRLYWYRQTLGQGPEFLTYFQNEAQLEKSRLLSDRFSAERPKGSFSTLEIQRTEQGDSAMYLCASSLAEGSYGYTFGSGTRLTVV.

The chain carries TRBV29-1 and TRBJ2-1; 8 bases fit TRBD1. V was pared by 7 bases and J by 10 bases, with 15 bases of the junction left unmatched. Germline-derived CDR1 and CDR2 are SQVTM and ANQGSEA. This CDR3 has 14 amino acids. The CDR3 loop is CSGRTGTVRGEQFF. CDR3 coding DNA: TGCAGCGGCAGGACAGGGACCGTCAGAGGCGAGCAGTTCTTC.

In its sample, this clone was seen a few times. The chain couples TRBV4-1 to TRBJ1-2; tentative D call: TRBD1 (5 bases). CDR1 is MGHRA, CDR2 YSYEKL, per germline. CDR3 length: 15 amino acids. V was cut by 1 base and J by 0 bases, with 9 bases left in between. CDR3 sequence (DNA): TGCGCCAGCAGCCAAGGGGACCGCCCTAACTATGGCTACACCTTC. This encodes CASSQGDRPNYGYTF.

This clone was seen more than once but under ten times. This chain connects TRBV29-1 to TRBJ2-2; D is uncertain. The V gene lost 3 bases and the J gene lost 2 bases, with 4 bases spanning the gap. Germline-derived CDR1 and CDR2 are SQVTM and ANQGSEA. The CDR3 contains 12 residues. CDR3 residues: CSVDPNTGELFF. In DNA, the CDR3 is TGCAGCGTTGATCCTAACACCGGGGAGCTGTTTTTT.

The chain has TRBV6-5 and TRBJ2-1, with a possible D match to TRBD1 (6 bases). V was shortened by 4 bases and J by 8 bases, with 9 bases between the two germline ends. The V gene's germline CDR1 is MNHEY and CDR2 SVGAGI. There are 12 residues in the CDR3. In nucleotides, the CDR3 is TGTGCCAGCAGTTCCTGGACAGATGAGCAGTTCTTC. Its protein product is CASSSWTDEQFF.

The chain is built from TRBV20-1 and TRBJ1-2; no definite D call. Germline CDR1 reads DFQATT; CDR2 reads SNEGSKA (reference sequence). V gave up 5 bases and J gave up 4 bases, with 8 bases separating them. The CDR3 consists of 11 residues. The CDR3: CSAVLGYGYTF. The CDR3 coding sequence is TGCAGTGCTGTCCTGGGCTATGGCTACACCTTC.

This clone has more than one count but fewer than ten. The DNA for the CDR3 is TGTGCCAGCAGGACCGGGGCGGGGGACGAGCAGTACTTC. The encoded protein is CASRTGAGDEQYF. The chain has TRBV6-1 and TRBJ2-7; TRBD2 agrees at 7 bases. The germline gives CDR1 MNHNS, CDR2 SASEGT. CDR3 length: 13 amino acids. V was clipped by 6 bases and J by 5 bases; unmatched bases: 7.

The chain is built from TRBV6-5 and TRBJ2-2; 7 nucleotides match TRBD1. With V trimmed by 6 bases and J by 5 bases, 9 bases remained unmatched. Germline values: CDR1 MNHEY, CDR2 SVGAGI. CDR3 length: 15 residues. CDR3 DNA sequence: TGTGCCAGCAGCCGCGACAGGGTGAAGACCGGGGAGCTGTTTTTT. Amino acids: CASSRDRVKTGELFF.

V and J are TRBV5-6 and TRBJ2-5, with 7 bases lining up with TRBD2. J gave up 5 bases and V 3 bases, and 7 bases lay outside the gene matches. Germline V lookup: CDR1 SGHDT, CDR2 YYEEEE. This CDR3 region has 14 residues. DNA for the CDR3: TGTGCCAGCAGCTCCACTAGCGCGGGGGAGACCCAGTACTTC. It codes for CASSSTSAGETQYF. Filled out from reference TRBV5-6 and TRBJ2-5, the complete variable domain reads DAGVTQSPTHLIKTRGQQVTLRCSPKSGHDTVSWYQQALGQGPQFIFQYYEEEERQRGNFPDRFSGHQFPNYSSELNVNALLLGDSALYLCASSSTSAGETQYFGPGTRLLVL.

The CDR3 spells CASSQDQKGGYGYTF. The CDR3, as DNA: TGCGCCAGCAGCCAAGATCAGAAGGGAGGCTATGGCTACACCTTC. The genes are TRBV4-1 and TRBJ1-2, with D uncertain. This CDR3 is built from 15 residues. V was clipped by 0 bases and J by 4 bases, with 12 bases between them. Germline values: CDR1 MGHRA, CDR2 YSYEKL.

This clone appeared a few times. This rearrangement joins TRBV10-3 to TRBJ2-7; 7 nucleotides match TRBD1. V was clipped by 4 bases and J by 0 bases; unmatched bases: 15. The germline V gene has CDR1 ENHRY and CDR2 SYGVKD. The CDR3 length is 18 residues. The CDR3 spells CAISAMDRSKTSSYEQYF. The CDR3 bases are TGTGCCATCAGTGCCATGGACAGGTCCAAAACGAGCTCCTACGAGCAGTACTTC.

CDR3 nucleotide sequence: TGTGCCAGCAAGAAGGGGTTGAACACTGAAGCTTTCTTT. Amino acids: CASKKGLNTEAFF. The genes are TRBV6-1 and TRBJ1-1, with D tentatively TRBD1 (5 bases). The V end was cut by 7 bases, the J end by 0 bases, with 9 bases between. CDR1 and CDR2 from the germline V gene are MNHNS and SASEGT. This CDR3 region has 13 residues.

The chain links TRBV10-1 to TRBJ2-5; a weak D match, TRBD2 (5 bases). The CDR3 has 14 residues. CDR1 WNHNN and CDR2 SYGVQD come from the germline V gene (reference sequence). Trimming removed 1 base at V and 5 bases at J, with 11 bases between. The CDR3 protein is CASSEYAREETQYF. The CDR3 nucleotides read TGCGCCAGCAGTGAGTATGCTAGGGAGGAGACCCAGTACTTC.

This clone was counted a single time. This chain connects TRBV5-6 to TRBJ2-7, with D possibly matching TRBD2 (6 bases). V lost 1 base and J lost 6, with 20 bases in between. The CDR3 is 16 amino acids. Germline V gives CDR1 SGHDT, CDR2 YYEEEE. This CDR3 reads CASSLLGRGREGEQYF. As DNA, the CDR3 is TGTGCCAGCAGCTTGCTTGGGCGGGGCAGGGAAGGCGAGCAGTACTTC.

This clone showed up just once. V and J are TRBV5-1 and TRBJ1-1; D gene ambiguous. The CDR3 has 13 residues. The V gene lost 2 bases and the J gene lost 7 bases, with 12 bases spanning the gap. The germline gives CDR1 SGHRS, CDR2 YFSETQ. CDR3 sequence: CASSFPGGLEAFF. CDR3 DNA: TGCGCCAGCAGCTTCCCCGGAGGCCTTGAAGCTTTCTTT.

This clone was seen once. This chain uses TRBV6-5 with TRBJ1-2; D ambiguous. The CDR3 runs 12 residues. Trimming left V 4 bases short and J 2 bases short, with 5 bases between. Germline V lookup: CDR1 MNHEY, CDR2 SVGAGI. As DNA, the CDR3 is TGTGCCAGCAGTTCCCAAAACTATGGCTACACCTTC. It encodes CASSSQNYGYTF.

This clone showed up just a few times. This sequence joins TRBV10-3 and TRBJ1-5; D gene ambiguous. This CDR3 has 13 residues. Germline V gives CDR1 ENHRY, CDR2 SYGVKD. Deletions cut 4 bases from V and 5 bases from J, with 9 bases between. DNA of the CDR3: TGTGCCATCAGTGCGACCCCCGATCAGCCCCAGCATTTT. Translation gives CAISATPDQPQHF.

The chain has TRBV6-5 and TRBJ2-7, with D possibly matching TRBD1 (5 bases). V lost 5 bases and J lost 3, with 11 bases in between. CDR1 MNHEY and CDR2 SVGAGI come from the germline V gene. The CDR3 loop spans 13 amino acids. Here the CDR3 reads CASSGAGFYEQYF. CDR3 DNA sequence: TGTGCCAGCAGTGGGGCAGGGTTCTACGAGCAGTACTTC.

The CDR3 spells CASSLASGIVDEQFF. The DNA for the CDR3 is TGTGCCAGCAGCTTGGCTAGCGGGATAGTGGATGAGCAGTTCTTC. The J gene is TRBJ2-1, the V gene TRBV5-6, with 9 positions matching TRBD2. Looked up from germline, CDR1 is SGHDT and CDR2 is YYEEEE. With 0 bases clipped from V and 8 bases from J, the junction kept 6 bases outside the gene matches. The CDR3 runs 15 residues.

This clone was recorded once. The chain employs TRBV7-6 and TRBJ2-2; D gene ambiguous. This CDR3 comprises 15 residues. V was clipped by 4 bases and J by 7 bases, with 16 bases between them. Looked up from germline, CDR1 is SGHVS and CDR2 is FNYEAQ. The CDR3: CASSSVRRGGGELFF. The DNA of the CDR3 is TGTGCCAGCAGCTCCGTCAGAAGAGGCGGCGGGGAGCTGTTTTTT.

CDR3 coding DNA: TGCGCCAGCAGCCAAGAAAGGTTGGGGGCCGGGGTTCATAATTCACCCCTCCACTTT. Translation gives CASSQERLGAGVHNSPLHF. The chain recombines TRBV4-1 with TRBJ1-6, with a tentative D call TRBD1 (6 bases). The CDR3 loop spans 19 amino acids. Germline V gene lookup returns CDR1 MGHRA and CDR2 YSYEKL. Trimming left V 0 bases short and J 5 bases short, with 20 bases between.

The genes are TRBV6-4 and TRBJ2-2; D gene ambiguous. The germline V gene encodes CDR1 MRHNA and CDR2 SNTAGT. This CDR3 has 11 amino acids. Deletions cut 4 bases from V and 4 bases from J, with 1 base between. CDR3 region: CASSATGELFF. CDR3 bases: TGTGCCAGCAGTGCCACCGGGGAGCTGTTTTTT.

Only one count was recorded for this clone. The chain joins TRBV18 to TRBJ2-1; 10 bases fit TRBD1. This CDR3 comprises 16 residues. The trim removed 6 bases at V and 8 bases at J, leaving 13 bases unmatched. Germline lookup yields CDR1 KGHSH and CDR2 LQKENI. The CDR3 DNA reads as TGTGCCAGCTCGCCCTTAGGACAGGGGGATAACTATGAGCAGTTCTTC. Translated: CASSPLGQGDNYEQFF. Full variable domain (missing parts from reference TRBV18 and TRBJ2-1): NAGVMQNPRHLVRRRGQEARLRCSPMKGHSHVYWYRQLPEEGLKFMVYLQKENIIDESGMPKERFSAEFPKEGPSILRIQQVVRGDSAAYFCASSPLGQGDNYEQFFGPGTRLTVL.

The J gene is TRBJ2-2, the V gene TRBV5-4; maybe TRBD2 (5 bases). Trimming left V 0 bases short and J 6 bases short, with 9 bases between. This CDR3 spans 14 amino acids. Germline assignment: CDR1 SGHNT and CDR2 YYREEE (reference sequence). The CDR3 reads CASSLEIASGELFF. CDR3 sequence (DNA): TGTGCCAGCAGCTTGGAAATAGCGTCCGGGGAGCTGTTTTTT.

The sample holds one count of this clone. This chain uses TRBV7-2 with TRBJ2-3; no clear D. This CDR3 contains 15 residues. Per germline, CDR1 SGHTA and CDR2 FQGNSA. The V end was cut by 2 bases, the J end by 0 bases, with 9 bases between. The CDR3 DNA reads TGTGCCAGCAGCTTATGGTCGGACAGCACAGATACGCAGTATTTT. Its protein is CASSLWSDSTDTQYF.

The rearrangement links TRBV19 to TRBJ2-7; 12 bases fit TRBD2. J was trimmed by 4 bases and V by 5 bases; bases with no gene match: 3. This CDR3 contains 14 residues. Germline V lookup: CDR1 LNHDA, CDR2 SQIVND (reference sequence). The DNA of the CDR3 is TGTGCCAGTAGTCGACTAGCGGGGGTATACGAGCAGTACTTC. It specifies CASSRLAGVYEQYF.

J is TRBJ1-2 and V is TRBV7-2; D ambiguous. The germline V gene has CDR1 SGHTA and CDR2 FQGNSA. There are 12 residues in the CDR3. The V end lost 5 bases, the J end lost 7 bases, and 11 bases lay between the germline ends. DNA for the CDR3: TGTGCCAGCAGCAGAAGCTTGGTTGGCTACACCTTC. Translation: CASSRSLVGYTF.

CDR3 loop: CASSPQETQYF. The CDR3 DNA sequence: TGTGCCAGCAGCCCTCAAGAGACCCAGTACTTC. The chain carries TRBV7-9 and TRBJ2-5, with D unresolved. V lost 5 bases to trimming and J lost 2 bases, with 3 bases between them. CDR3 size: 11 residues. CDR1 SEHNR and CDR2 FQNEAQ come from the germline V gene (reference sequence). Full variable domain (missing parts from reference TRBV7-9 and TRBJ2-5): DTGVSQNPRHKITKRGQNVTFRCDPISEHNRLYWYRQTLGQGPEFLTYFQNEAQLEKSRLLSDRFSAERPKGSFSTLEIQRTEQGDSAMYLCASSPQETQYFGPGTRLLVL.